The next 5 T cell receptor beta chains were all read from a single sample in a study of T-cell memory formation after mild COVID-19. TCRdb reprocessed the 5' RACE reads with MiXCR, giving one entry per CDR3 protein. The sample carries under 300,000 distinct CDR3 sequences, 16% recorded once. The source material was PBMCs or a T cell subset sorted from them (not recorded which). The receptor set was obtained from a man between 18 and 29 years old who had mild COVID-19 (a few samples of this study predate the infection). Cell type and time point are not known.

This clonotype showed up just a few times. The V call is TRBV7-9, the J call TRBJ2-3, with 8 nucleotides matching TRBD2. The CDR3 length is 18 residues. The germline CDR1 and CDR2 sequences are SEHNR and FQNEAQ (reference sequence). Losses at the gene ends were 5 bases for V and 0 bases for J; bases not matched to a gene: 13. CDR3 DNA sequence: TGTGCCAGCAGCACATTTAATGGGTTAGCGGGGAGCACAGATACGCAGTATTTT. This translates into CASSTFNGLAGSTDTQYF.

This clonotype was counted between two and nine times. The chain employs TRBV4-2 and TRBJ2-7, with D maybe TRBD1 (5 bases). The CDR3 spans 14 residues. V was shortened by 8 bases and J by 0 bases, with 14 bases between the two germline ends. Germline assignment: CDR1 LGHNA and CDR2 YNFKEQ. CDR3 in amino acids: CASVDRSSSYEQYV. The CDR3 region has the DNA TGTGCCAGCGTCGACAGATCGAGCTCCTACGAGCAGTACGTC.

This chain uses TRBV7-9 with TRBJ1-6; D is possibly TRBD1 (6 bases). Trimming shortened V by 3 bases and J by 6 bases, and 15 bases separated the two germline ends. Germline CDR1 and CDR2: SEHNR and FQNEAQ (reference sequence). CDR3 length: 16 residues. CDR3 loop: CASSFSGRGFNSPLHF. The CDR3 region has the DNA TGTGCCAGCAGCTTTTCCGGCAGGGGTTTTAATTCACCCCTCCACTTT.

V gene TRBV9 combines with J gene TRBJ1-3, with 8 nucleotides matching TRBD1. The germline V gene encodes CDR1 SGDLS and CDR2 YYNGEE. This CDR3 spans 15 amino acids. V trimming: 3 bases; J trimming: 0 bases; junction bases outside the gene matches: 2. As DNA, the CDR3 is TGTGCCAGCAGCGACGACAGGGGCTCTGGAAACACCATATATTTT. The encoded protein is CASSDDRGSGNTIYF.

This clonotype has just a few counts. V is TRBV10-3 and J is TRBJ1-6; D not certain. V was pared by 2 bases and J by 7 bases, with 21 bases between. The CDR3 has 18 residues. Germline V CDR1 and CDR2: ENHRY, SYGVKD. The CDR3 sequence: CAISEPRGRGAQNSPLHF. The CDR3 nucleotides read TGTGCCATCAGTGAGCCTCGAGGACGGGGAGCACAAAATTCACCCCTCCACTTT.